This is a list of T cell receptor beta chains from one sample in a study of T cell repertoires in cytomegalovirus infection. Their antigen targets remain unknown. Via MiXCR, TCRdb re-called the reads, giving one row per CDR3 protein. The repertoire has approximately 7,900 distinct CDR3 sequences, under 55% of them found once; the top ten carry about 77%. The sequencing input was PBMCs, sequenced either directly or after in vitro stimulation (not recorded which). These receptors all come from a human donor in good health (CMV status not recorded). Some clones in this sample may be carry-over from other donors' samples. CDR3s include the opening cysteine and the closing phenylalanine or tryptophan. Fields, in order: V gene, CDR3 protein.

v_call: TRBV7-2; cdr3_aa: CASKRSGATNEKLFF
v_call: TRBV13; cdr3_aa: CASSSGKLAGANEQFF
v_call: TRBV4-3; cdr3_aa: CASRRTVIEETQYF
v_call: TRBV27; cdr3_aa: CASSLFPRGDVGSTRTDQETQYF
v_call: TRBV6-1; cdr3_aa: CASREEEGGDGYTF
v_call: TRBV6-5; cdr3_aa: CASRLDPAGAKNIQYF
v_call: TRBV28; cdr3_aa: CASSPPRTGELDEQYF
v_call: TRBV7-6; cdr3_aa: CASSSSGGTEAFF
v_call: TRBV10-3; cdr3_aa: CAISRSEQGSDETRNPPHHF
v_call: TRBV7-9; cdr3_aa: CASSPKTSGSNNEQFF
v_call: TRBV20-1; cdr3_aa: CSSRRKDTYNDQFF
v_call: TRBV19; cdr3_aa: CASSSIYTGTVEDNQPPHF
v_call: TRBV7-9; cdr3_aa: CASSLEGQGAGYTF
v_call: TRBV12-5; cdr3_aa: CASGLVSVRWSVPYNEQFF
v_call: TRBV12-5; cdr3_aa: CASGLVSLIGSVPYNAQFF
v_call: TRBV7-3; cdr3_aa: CASSLEGQGSGANVLTF
v_call: TRBV27; cdr3_aa: CASSAGSGQPTRF
v_call: TRBV20-1; cdr3_aa: CSAETSGSTDTQYF
v_call: TRBV9; cdr3_aa: CASSVEPGTYTYGYTF
v_call: TRBV12-5; cdr3_aa: CASGLGVRSNQPQHF
v_call: TRBV6-2/TRBV6-3; cdr3_aa: CASSSTSGTYEQYF
v_call: TRBV10-3; cdr3_aa: CAISHIGANYGYTF
v_call: TRBV28; cdr3_aa: CASSATGAYNEQFF
v_call: TRBV9; cdr3_aa: CASSVAAMNTEAFF
v_call: TRBV2; cdr3_aa: CASRFRVLPFSGANVLTF
v_call: TRBV19; cdr3_aa: CASSISPRNEQFF
v_call: TRBV7-2; cdr3_aa: CASSVSGGRTDTQSF
v_call: TRBV20-1; cdr3_aa: CSAGNYGYTF
v_call: TRBV7-9; cdr3_aa: CASSLIDRVPNYGYTF
v_call: TRBV15; cdr3_aa: CATSRKGSDTQYF
v_call: TRBV11-2; cdr3_aa: CASSLEPSGYGYTF
v_call: TRBV7-4; cdr3_aa: CATRRDPENSEAFF
v_call: TRBV7-6; cdr3_aa: CASSLGGLAYEQYF
v_call: TRBV7-2; cdr3_aa: CASSLGTFNEQFF
v_call: TRBV7-2; cdr3_aa: CASSLEGSTYEQYF
v_call: TRBV7-2; cdr3_aa: CASSLGAVTPTGLVSGYTF
v_call: TRBV9; cdr3_aa: CASSVGAFGNTIYF
v_call: TRBV7-8; cdr3_aa: CASSFVDVTPTGLCSGYTF
v_call: TRBV3-1; cdr3_aa: CASSHQGGRHTEAFF
v_call: TRBV19; cdr3_aa: CASSGLADQETQYF
v_call: TRBV7-6; cdr3_aa: CASSLGQQVISYEQSF
v_call: TRBV3-1; cdr3_aa: CASSHDTVWLSPGLAPRAETQYF
v_call: TRBV7-6; cdr3_aa: CASSLSRNSNTGELFF
v_call: TRBV10-3; cdr3_aa: CAISASEQGSDETRPQPQHF
v_call: TRBV5-1; cdr3_aa: CASSLEASGSTHEQYF
v_call: TRBV20-1; cdr3_aa: CSATGGPSFGTEAFF
v_call: TRBV14; cdr3_aa: CASSQEGRTDTQYF
v_call: TRBV11-2; cdr3_aa: CASSRRASGNTIYF
v_call: TRBV19; cdr3_aa: CASRRTGDGYTF
v_call: TRBV20-1; cdr3_aa: CSAVRSSYEQYF
v_call: TRBV12-5; cdr3_aa: CASGLVSVIGSFPYTEQFF
v_call: TRBV12-5; cdr3_aa: CASGLVSVILSVPYNEQFF
v_call: TRBV4-2; cdr3_aa: CASSLGTLLNTEAFF
v_call: TRBV20-1; cdr3_aa: CSASRLQSTGSTQDTQDF
v_call: TRBV28; cdr3_aa: CASSLPGTGHGYTF